The entry that follows covers one T cell receptor beta chain sequence. Antigen: not known. The sample is drawn from a study of T cell responses to AZD1222 COVID-19 vaccine. Findings and caveats of the study: Reportedly, nearly half of unique spike TCRs recognized epitopes outside B.1.351/B.1.1.7 mutations. Regions 160-218 and 743-854 held dominance among vaccine-associated CD4 TCRs, which spanned spike. After the peak T cell response, and only then, were repertoires sampled.

Only in-frame clones appear in the TCRdb table, and some are missing; sequencing was by immunoSEQ multiplex PCR. Among around 70,000 clones listed, around four fifths were seen once. Germline V CDR1 and CDR2: SGHNT, YYREEE (reference sequence). Between the trimmed V and J ends, which lost 3 bases and 2 bases, there was a span of 15 bases. CDR3 length: 16 residues. Sequenced here: peripheral blood, sampled on day 0 of AZD1222 vaccination. The receptor comes from an adult in good health. J is TRBJ2-1 and V is TRBV5-4; D is perhaps TRBD1 (6 bases). DNA for the CDR3: TGTGCCAGCAGCTCGAACCCGGGACAAACCTACAATGAGCAGTTCTTC. Residues: CASSSNPGQTYNEQFF.